This T cell receptor (beta chain) derives from a study of metastatic and nonmetastatic thyroid tumors. Study-level background: Repertoire data that came from the blood and tumor or nodule tissue of malignant and benign thyroid patients were compared. Study-wide results and limits: When malignant thyroid tumors were compared with benign nodules, TCR beta diversity was reportedly significantly higher in the malignant tumors. This held in both blood and tumor samples.

A word on this clone: Its specificity is not known.

This CDR3 contains 13 residues. Germline V gene sequence: CDR1 SGHVS, CDR2 FNYEAQ. The germline V and J ends were trimmed by 1 base and 4 bases, with 7 bases remaining between them. Not a single patient had been given any form of treatment at any point before undergoing thyroid surgery. TCRdb reanalyzed the PCR reads via MiXCR. The data show about 19,000 clones, more than 30% seen once. This TCR came from a female donor with papillary thyroid cancer or a benign thyroid nodule (not recorded which). Some clones in this sample may be carry-over from other donors' samples. The sample comprised tumor tissue. The chain employs TRBV7-6 and TRBJ1-1; D remains unclear. The CDR3 protein is CASSLGGSTEAFF. DNA of the CDR3: TGTGCCAGCAGCTTAGGGGGATCCACTGAAGCTTTCTTT. Using reference TRBV7-6 and TRBJ1-1 for the parts outside the CDR3, the full variable domain is GAGVSQSPRYKVTKRGQDVALRCDPISGHVSLYWYRQALGQGPEFLTYFNYEAQQDKSGLPNDRFSAERPEGSISTLTIQRTEQRDSAMYRCASSLGGSTEAFFGQGTRLTVV.